What follows describes a single T cell receptor (beta chain). Germline V gives CDR1 SGHNT, CDR2 YENEEA. The junction had 12 bases not matched to a gene; V was cut back by 5 bases and J by 11 bases. CDR3 length: 15 residues. As processed by the authors: Amplification with reference gene primers provided the estimates of nucleated cell counts. Here immunoSEQ multiplex PCR was the method, and the copy in TCRdb shows in-frame clones only, minus some. V and J calls and clone size are those listed in that table; D and trimming were worked out from the DNA. The repertoire holds approximately 230,000 clones, with about 91% as singletons. The data stem from a study of blood T cell repertoires in COVID-19. Background on the study: COVID-19 samples from acute and convalescent phases originated in the United States, Italy and Spain. Sample material is recorded as cDNA or gDNA derived from T cells, B-cell-depleted T cells, or PBMCs.

The receptor was isolated from a man older than 75 with acute or convalescent COVID-19. The V and J genes are TRBV11-3 and TRBJ2-1; TRBD2 aligns across 10 bases. The sequencing input was peripheral blood. The CDR3 loop reads CASSATSGATQKQFF. CDR3 DNA sequence: TGTGCCAGCAGCGCAACTAGCGGGGCAACCCAAAAGCAGTTCTTC.